The 19 T cell receptor beta chains presented below share a single source sample, sequenced in a study of breast tumors, draining lymph nodes, adjacent tissues. TCRdb re-analysed the multiplex PCR reads in MiXCR, keeping a single row per CDR3 protein. Of 70,000 or so distinct CDR3 sequences in the sample, approximately 40% were seen once. Sequencing used breast tumor tissue. Every receptor here comes from a female donor with breast cancer. Some clones in this sample may be carry-over from other donors' samples.

This clonotype was detected many times. The chain uses TRBV27 and TRBJ2-7, with 9 bases fitting TRBD1. With V trimmed by 6 bases and J by 6 bases, 12 bases remained unmatched. In germline, CDR1 is MNHEY, CDR2 SMNVEV (reference sequence). The CDR3 covers 15 residues. CDR3 region: CASSRISGTGSEQYF. The CDR3 bases are TGTGCCAGCAGCCGCATATCCGGGACAGGGAGCGAGCAGTACTTC.

This clonotype was observed at least ten times. This chain connects TRBV9 to TRBJ1-2, with D unclear. V was shortened by 0 bases and J by 2 bases, with 11 bases between the two germline ends. The CDR3 is 15 residues long. Germline V gene data show CDR1 as SGDLS and CDR2 as YYNGEE. Written as DNA, the CDR3 is TGTGCCAGCAGCGTAGCTCGGGAGGAGAACTATGGCTACACCTTC. It codes for CASSVAREENYGYTF.

This clonotype was seen repeatedly, ten times or more. The chain recombines TRBV20-1 with TRBJ1-4; 7 nucleotides line up with TRBD1. Germline V gene lookup returns CDR1 DFQATT and CDR2 SNEGSKA (reference sequence). The CDR3 has 14 residues. The V and J ends lost 6 bases and 7 bases, in that order; junction bases with no gene match: 11. The CDR3 sequence is CSARDSQGIEKLFF. For the CDR3, the DNA is TGCAGTGCGAGGGACAGTCAGGGCATTGAAAAACTGTTTTTT.

At least ten counts were recorded for this clonotype. This chain links TRBV5-8 with TRBJ2-7, with no clear D. CDR1 is SGHTS and CDR2 is YDEGEE in the germline V gene. CDR3 length: 14 amino acids. Trimming stripped 0 bases from V and 2 bases from J, with 9 bases between. In DNA form, the CDR3 reads TGTGCCAGCAGCTTGGAAGGGTCCACCTACGAGCAGTACTTC. It is translated as CASSLEGSTYEQYF. The whole variable domain, filled in from reference TRBV5-8 and TRBJ2-7, reads EAGVTQSPTHLIKTRGQQATLRCSPISGHTSVYWYQQALGLGLQFLLWYDEGEERNRGNFPPRFSGRQFPNYSSELNVNALELEDSALYLCASSLEGSTYEQYFGPGTRLTVT.

This chain joins TRBV19 and TRBJ2-1; D may be TRBD1 (5 bases). The V gene lost 10 bases and the J gene lost 8 bases, with 12 bases spanning the gap. CDR1 is LNHDA and CDR2 is SQIVND in the germline V gene (reference sequence). The CDR3 is 11 amino acids. The CDR3 DNA sequence: TGTGCCACCCGATCAGGGTATGAGCAGTTCTTC. Translating it yields CATRSGYEQFF.

The rearrangement uses TRBV5-6 and TRBJ2-3; possible D gene TRBD2, 5 bases. Germline values: CDR1 SGHDT, CDR2 YYEEEE. The CDR3 spans 16 residues. Trimming shortened V by 4 bases and J by 3 bases, and 18 bases separated the two germline ends. The CDR3 loop is CASSPYRPGLTDTQYF. CDR3 nucleotide sequence: TGTGCCAGCAGCCCCTATCGACCGGGGTTAACAGATACGCAGTATTTT.

In the case of this clonotype: A junction boundary mismatches the germline segment, possibly from a read error. V gene TRBV7-9 combines with J gene TRBJ2-2; possibly TRBD2 for D (6 bases). Germline loops: CDR1 SEHNR, CDR2 FQNEAQ (reference sequence). The CDR3 is 15 residues long. The CDR3, as DNA: TGTGTCAGCAGCTCAGGCGGGACCTCCACCGGGGAGCTGCTTTTT. Protein: CVSSSGGTSTGELLF. Full variable domain (missing parts from reference TRBV7-9 and TRBJ2-2): DTGVSQNPRHKITKRGQNVTFRCDPISEHNRLYWYRQTLGQGPEFLTYFQNEAQLEKSRLLSDRFSAERPKGSFSTLEIQRTEQGDSAMYLCVSSSGGTSTGELLFGEGSRLTVL.

V is TRBV19 and J is TRBJ2-3; TRBD2 matches at 11 bases. This CDR3 contains 19 residues. V lost 5 bases and J lost 4; bases outside the gene matches: 17. The V gene's germline CDR1 is LNHDA and CDR2 SQIVND (reference sequence). In DNA form, the CDR3 reads TGTGCCAGTAGTTTTTCGGTTATTAGCGGGGGGGCGGGTGCAGATACGCAGTATTTT. It translates to CASSFSVISGGAGADTQYF.

There are many counts of this clonotype. The CDR3, as DNA: TGCAGTGCTAGACAAACAGGGACCTCTGGGGCCAACGTCCTGACTTTC. This gives the protein CSARQTGTSGANVLTF. The J gene is TRBJ2-6, the V gene TRBV20-1; TRBD1 might be the D (6 bases). This CDR3 has 16 residues. Trimming cost V 2 bases and J 0 bases, with 11 bases left between them. Germline loops: CDR1 DFQATT, CDR2 SNEGSKA (reference sequence).

Remarks on this clonotype: A read error may explain this, as a much larger clone is one base away. Because the CDR3 is missing its conserved closing phenylalanine or tryptophan, this is likely a read error. The chain carries TRBV7-9 and TRBJ2-1; TRBD2 might be the D (6 bases). Trimming pared 6 bases from V and 1 base from J, leaving 10 bases between. Germline CDR1 and CDR2: SEHNR and FQNEAQ (reference sequence). This CDR3 spans 14 amino acids. The DNA of the CDR3 is TGTGCCAGCAGTCGGGACTTATCCTACAATGAGCAGTTCCTC. This codes for CASSRDLSYNEQFL.

This clonotype was counted many times. CDR3 residues: CASSHRDRAGSLRSGPQHF. The CDR3 nucleotides read TGTGCCAGCAGTCACCGGGACAGGGCCGGTTCCCTTCGGAGTGGGCCCCAGCATTTT. The V call is TRBV6-2 or TRBV6-3, the J call TRBJ1-5; 9 positions agree with TRBD1. Germline lookup yields CDR1 MNHEY and CDR2 SVGEGT. The junction had 23 bases not matched to a gene; V was cut back by 5 bases and J by 9 bases. The CDR3 sequence is 19 residues long.

In this sample, this clonotype turned up many times. The chain has TRBV20-1 and TRBJ1-5; D is perhaps TRBD1 (5 bases). This CDR3 spans 14 amino acids. CDR1 is DFQATT, CDR2 SNEGSKA, per germline (reference sequence). The V end lost 3 bases, the J end lost 5 bases, and 14 bases lay between the germline ends. CDR3 sequence reads: CSARRGAGDQPQHF. DNA of the CDR3: TGCAGTGCTAGGAGAGGGGCTGGGGATCAGCCCCAGCATTTT.

The genes are TRBV6-1 and TRBJ2-3, with 9 bases lining up with TRBD1. CDR1 and CDR2 from the germline V gene are MNHNS and SASEGT. This CDR3 region has 13 residues. The junction had 3 bases not matched to a gene; V was cut back by 9 bases and J by 2 bases. The DNA of the CDR3 is TGTGCCAGTACAGGGGGCAACACAGATACGCAGTATTTT. The encoded protein is CASTGGNTDTQYF.

This clonotype was detected a few times. Being one base from a much bigger clone, this may be a read error. The rearrangement links TRBV11-3 to TRBJ2-5, with D possibly being TRBD1 (6 bases). Trimming took off 5 bases at V and 3 bases at J, with 19 bases between the two ends. CDR1 is SGHNT and CDR2 is YENEEA in the germline V gene. This CDR3 contains 16 residues. Here the CDR3 reads CASSPQRTAFKETQYF. As DNA, the CDR3 is TGTGCCAGCAGCCCACAGCGGACAGCGTTTAAAGAGACCCAGTACTTC.

This rearrangement joins TRBV12-5 to TRBJ2-7, with D possibly matching TRBD2 (5 bases). The CDR3 consists of 14 residues. Germline V gene sequence: CDR1 LGHNT, CDR2 FRNRAP. Trimming stripped 6 bases from V and 2 bases from J, with 14 bases between. The CDR3 loop is CASGNGPGTYEQYF. CDR3 nucleotide sequence: TGTGCTAGTGGCAACGGGCCGGGAACCTACGAGCAGTACTTC.

This clonotype was detected ten times or more. V gene TRBV2 combines with J gene TRBJ2-5, with 11 bases aligning to TRBD2. CDR3 length equals 15 residues. Germline trimming cut 7 bases from V and 4 bases from J; bases unmatched to any gene: 8. CDR1 is SNHLY and CDR2 is FYNNEI in the germline V gene. The chain's CDR3 is CASIRIAGGLETQYF. The CDR3 bases are TGTGCCAGCATTAGGATAGCGGGGGGGTTAGAGACCCAGTACTTC.

There are a few counts of this clonotype. V gene TRBV5-1 combines with J gene TRBJ1-4; possible D gene TRBD1, 6 bases. This CDR3 region has 16 residues. V dropped 4 bases and J dropped 3 bases, with 16 bases sitting between them. Germline V lookup: CDR1 SGHRS, CDR2 YFSETQ. The CDR3 DNA follows: TGCGCCAGCAGCCTTAAACAGGGAGCATCTAATGAAAAACTGTTTTTT. It is translated as CASSLKQGASNEKLFF.

This clonotype was counted many times. J is TRBJ2-1 and V is TRBV5-4; TRBD2 aligns across 10 bases. Germline assignment: CDR1 SGHNT and CDR2 YYREEE (reference sequence). This CDR3 is 14 amino acids long. J lost 8 bases, V lost 10 bases, and 12 bases had no gene match. The CDR3 region has the DNA TGTGCCGTCAAGCGGGAGGGATTTCTCGATGAGCAGTTCTTC. As protein: CAVKREGFLDEQFF.

A few counts support this clonotype. The rearrangement uses TRBV7-9 and TRBJ2-7, with D perhaps TRBD2 (5 bases). This CDR3 comprises 14 residues. CDR1 is SEHNR and CDR2 is FQNEAQ in the germline V gene (reference sequence). Trimming cost V 4 bases and J 2 bases, with 12 bases left between them. The CDR3 DNA reads as TGTGCCAGCAGCTCCCTGGACGGGACCTACGAGCAGTACTTC. Its translation: CASSSLDGTYEQYF.